What follows are 22 T cell receptor beta chains derived from one specimen sequenced in a study of molecular identifiers for immune sequencing clone quantification (dated by TCRdb to between 2017 and 2018). Library preparation employed PCR. Sequencing instrument: Illumina HiSeq 4000. The public sequencing data were trimmed at Q25 with fastp and processed into clonotypes with MiXCR by TCRdb, which kept only in-frame beta chains. Here each entry gathers all rows of one CDR3 protein and keeps the most common genes and DNA. In all, the sample holds 600,000 to 650,000 distinct CDR3 sequences, and 20% of those were seen once. In total, the top ten clones hold 0.85% of the sample. Sequencing was done on a sample of naive CD8+ T cells from blood, with Jurkat cell RNA spiked in. The cell subset or site tag for this specimen amounts to: FACS-sorted CD8+CD4-CCR7+CD45RA+ naive T cells. The source of these receptors is a human donor in good health. Some libraries in this study had Jurkat cell RNA spiked in.

DNA for the CDR3: TGTGCCAGCAGCCCCCCCGGGGGTAGTGCGAGCTCCTACAATGAGCAGTTCTTC. Translated, it gives CASSPPGGSASSYNEQFF. The J gene is TRBJ2-1, the V gene TRBV11-2, with D possibly TRBD2 on 6 matching bases. There are 18 residues in the CDR3. From germline, CDR1 is SGHAT and CDR2 FQNNGV. Between the trimmed V and J ends, which lost 5 bases and 0 bases, there was a span of 20 bases.

This clonotype has more than one count but fewer than ten. The chain combines TRBV20-1 with TRBJ2-1, with D unresolved. The germline V gene has CDR1 DFQATT and CDR2 SNEGSKA (reference sequence). Trimming left V 3 bases short and J 1 base short, with 7 bases between. The CDR3 is 13 amino acids. CDR3 sequence (DNA): TGCAGTGCTAGTTTTAGGTCCTACAATGAGCAGTTCTTC. As protein: CSASFRSYNEQFF.

This clonotype was found a few times. The chain employs TRBV10-2 and TRBJ2-7, with TRBD1 as a possible D gene (6 bases). In germline, CDR1 is WSHSY, CDR2 SAAADI. The CDR3 sequence is 13 residues long. V was cut by 10 bases and J by 0 bases, with 13 bases left in between. CDR3 residues: CATQGLVSYEQYF. The CDR3 region has the DNA TGCGCCACACAGGGTCTGGTCTCCTACGAGCAGTACTTC.

This chain uses TRBV4-3 with TRBJ1-1; 7 positions agree with TRBD1. Trimming at V came to 5 bases and at J to 4 bases, leaving 7 bases not matched to a gene. CDR1 and CDR2 (germline): LGHNA, YSLEER. CDR3 length equals 14 residues. For the CDR3, the DNA is TGCGCCAGCAGCGGCGCCAGGGGGTGCACTGAAGCTTTCTTT. Translating it yields CASSGARGCTEAFF.

This clonotype was recorded at least ten times. This chain uses TRBV12-3 or TRBV12-4 with TRBJ2-5, with TRBD1 as a possible D gene (6 bases). The V and J ends lost 5 bases and 6 bases respectively, with 28 bases between them. The CDR3 spans 18 residues. The CDR3 is CASSTGSQGNNPWQTQYF. The DNA of the CDR3 is TGTGCCAGCAGTACCGGATCACAGGGAAATAACCCCTGGCAGACCCAGTACTTC.

A word on this clonotype: A much more abundant neighbour one base away suggests this may be a read error. V is TRBV3-1 and J is TRBJ2-7; 7 bases are shared with TRBD1. The V segment lost 8 bases and the J segment 2 bases; nucleotides outside the gene matches: 6. The CDR3 contains 13 residues. Germline V lookup: CDR1 LGHDT, CDR2 YNNKEL (reference sequence). The CDR3 DNA reads as TGTGCCAGCTGCCGACAGGGTCCCTACGAGCAGTACTTC. Translated: CASCRQGPYEQYF.

Many counts were recorded for this clonotype. The chain carries TRBV20-1 and TRBJ2-7; D not certain. Germline values: CDR1 DFQATT, CDR2 SNEGSKA (reference sequence). The CDR3 runs to 14 residues. Trimming cost V 0 bases and J 1 base, with 10 bases left between them. CDR3 residues: CSARDRGYSYEQYF. CDR3 DNA: TGCAGTGCTAGAGATCGCGGATATTCCTACGAGCAGTACTTC.

This clonotype has at least ten counts. This sequence joins TRBV2 and TRBJ1-5; D is possibly TRBD1 (5 bases). With 7 bases removed from V and 2 bases from J, the gap between germline ends came to 21 bases. Per the germline V gene, CDR1 is SNHLY and CDR2 is FYNNEI. The CDR3 runs to 17 residues. The CDR3 nucleotides are TGTGCCAGCACCGGGGGTATGGATCGGGTTGGCAATCAGCCCCAGCATTTT. Translation gives CASTGGMDRVGNQPQHF.

This clonotype was seen many times. The rearrangement joins TRBV4-2 to TRBJ2-3; 7 bases agree with TRBD1. V trimming: 0 bases; J trimming: 5 bases; junction bases outside the gene matches: 8. The CDR3 loop spans 16 amino acids. Germline V lookup: CDR1 LGHNA, CDR2 YNFKEQ. CDR3 coding DNA: TGTGCCAGCAGCCAAGAGGGGACAGTCCCGCAAGATACGCAGTATTTT. Its protein is CASSQEGTVPQDTQYF.

The rearrangement links TRBV19 to TRBJ1-6, with 11 bases aligning to TRBD1. V gave up 5 bases and J gave up 5 bases; unmatched junction bases: 5. Germline V gene data show CDR1 as LNHDA and CDR2 as SQIVND (reference sequence). CDR3 size: 16 residues. The CDR3 protein is CASSDTDRGHNSPLHF. CDR3 sequence (DNA): TGTGCCAGTAGTGATACGGACAGGGGGCATAATTCACCCCTCCACTTT.

Note on this clonotype: This may come from a read error, since a much larger clone is one base off. The V and J genes are TRBV13 and TRBJ1-4; D is unclear. The CDR3 spans 12 residues. CDR1 PRHDT and CDR2 FYEKMQ come from the germline V gene (reference sequence). CDR3 loop: CASSSDNGKLFF. The CDR3 DNA sequence: TGTGCCAGCAGCTCCGATAATGGAAAACTGTTTTTT.

Ten or more counts support this clonotype. The rearrangement links TRBV4-3 to TRBJ2-7; D unclear. The CDR3 contains 15 residues. Germline V gene lookup returns CDR1 LGHNA and CDR2 YSLEER. Deletions cut 0 bases from V and 1 base from J, with 10 bases between. CDR3: CASSQEVLGSYEQYF. The DNA for the CDR3 is TGCGCCAGCAGCCAAGAAGTACTGGGGTCCTACGAGCAGTACTTC.

This clonotype was recorded only once. This may come from a read error, since a much larger clone is one base off. The chain joins TRBV5-1 to TRBJ2-3; TRBD1 matches 9 bases. CDR1 is SGHRS, CDR2 YFSETQ, per germline. The CDR3 is 14 residues long. As DNA, the CDR3 is TGCGCCAGCCCCCGGGACAGGGTAACAGGTACGCAGTATTTT. As protein: CASPRDRVTGTQYF.

In this sample, this clonotype turned up many times. This rearrangement joins TRBV7-9 to TRBJ1-1, with 7 bases lining up with TRBD1. CDR3 length: 14 amino acids. CDR1 is SEHNR and CDR2 is FQNEAQ in the germline V gene (reference sequence). V was clipped by 1 base and J by 4 bases; unmatched bases: 3. CDR3 loop: CASSLVSGGTEAFF. CDR3 bases: TGTGCCAGCAGCTTAGTTTCAGGGGGCACTGAAGCTTTCTTT.

Only a few counts were recorded for this clonotype. The gene calls are TRBV4-1 and TRBJ2-5, with D perhaps TRBD1 (5 bases). Per the germline V gene, CDR1 is MGHRA and CDR2 is YSYEKL. The CDR3 extends over 16 amino acids. The V end was cut by 2 bases, the J end by 5 bases, with 18 bases between. Here the CDR3 reads CASSQTRDSPDETQYF. The CDR3 DNA reads TGCGCCAGCAGCCAAACGCGCGACAGTCCCGACGAGACCCAGTACTTC.

This clonotype was recorded many times. This chain uses TRBV11-2 with TRBJ2-1; 8 nucleotides agree with TRBD2. This CDR3 is 16 amino acids long. V lost 3 bases to trimming and J lost 8 bases; unmatched junction nucleotides: 12. In germline, CDR1 is SGHAT, CDR2 FQNNGV. CDR3 amino acids: CASSLVPAGGWDEQFF. The CDR3 nucleotides are TGTGCCAGCAGCTTGGTCCCGGCGGGGGGATGGGATGAGCAGTTCTTC.

This clonotype turned up a few times. An end of the junction does not agree with germline; a read error may underlie this. The chain employs TRBV30 and TRBJ2-3; 12 nucleotides line up with TRBD2. Germline loops: CDR1 GTSNPN, CDR2 SVGIG (reference sequence). The CDR3 extends over 15 amino acids. Here the CDR3 DNA reads TGTGCCTGGGAAGGACTAGCGGGACTGACAGATACGCGGTATTTT. Translation gives CAWEGLAGLTDTRYF.

Ten or more counts support this clonotype. The chain joins TRBV20-1 to TRBJ2-2, with D uncertain. CDR1 DFQATT and CDR2 SNEGSKA come from the germline V gene (reference sequence). This CDR3 contains 13 residues. V lost 0 bases and J lost 7, with 9 bases in between. CDR3 in DNA: TGCAGTGCTAGAGATCAACCAGGCGGGGAGCTGTTTTTT. Translation gives CSARDQPGGELFF.

There are a few counts of this clonotype. This chain links TRBV24-1 with TRBJ1-5; tentatively, D is TRBD1 (6 bases). CDR3 length: 14 residues. The germline V gene encodes CDR1 KGHDR and CDR2 SFDVKD. V was trimmed by 4 bases and J by 2 bases, leaving 8 bases between them. CDR3 residues: CATSEPGGNQPQHF. The CDR3, as DNA: TGTGCCACCAGTGAACCAGGGGGCAATCAGCCCCAGCATTTT.

This clonotype was counted many times. The chain combines TRBV27 with TRBJ1-1; D call uncertain. Germline values: CDR1 MNHEY, CDR2 SMNVEV (reference sequence). The CDR3 extends over 13 amino acids. Trimming took 0 bases from V and 6 from J, leaving 8 bases between them. The CDR3 sequence is CASSLSGGAEAFF. CDR3 sequence (DNA): TGTGCCAGCAGTTTATCGGGTGGCGCTGAAGCTTTCTTT.

This clonotype was seen ten or more times. This chain uses TRBV7-2 with TRBJ2-1; 14 nucleotides match TRBD2. This CDR3 has 18 amino acids. Germline CDR1 reads SGHTA; CDR2 reads FQGNSA. The ends lost 5 bases at V and 0 bases at J; junction bases unmatched: 6. In DNA, the CDR3 is TGTGCCAGCAGCCCCGGGACTAGCGGGGGTAGCTCCTACAATGAGCAGTTCTTC. This gives the protein CASSPGTSGGSSYNEQFF.

A word on this clonotype: A clone one base away is much larger, so this may be a read error. Since no conserved phenylalanine or tryptophan closes the CDR3, a read error is the likely cause. The chain uses TRBV19 and TRBJ1-5, with a tentative D call TRBD1 (5 bases). CDR1 and CDR2 (germline): LNHDA, SQIVND (reference sequence). V was pared by 5 bases and J by 4 bases, with 12 bases between. The CDR3 totals 14 residues. The CDR3 region is CASSWQGGNQPQHC. The DNA for the CDR3 is TGTGCCAGTAGTTGGCAGGGTGGAAATCAGCCCCAGCATTGT.